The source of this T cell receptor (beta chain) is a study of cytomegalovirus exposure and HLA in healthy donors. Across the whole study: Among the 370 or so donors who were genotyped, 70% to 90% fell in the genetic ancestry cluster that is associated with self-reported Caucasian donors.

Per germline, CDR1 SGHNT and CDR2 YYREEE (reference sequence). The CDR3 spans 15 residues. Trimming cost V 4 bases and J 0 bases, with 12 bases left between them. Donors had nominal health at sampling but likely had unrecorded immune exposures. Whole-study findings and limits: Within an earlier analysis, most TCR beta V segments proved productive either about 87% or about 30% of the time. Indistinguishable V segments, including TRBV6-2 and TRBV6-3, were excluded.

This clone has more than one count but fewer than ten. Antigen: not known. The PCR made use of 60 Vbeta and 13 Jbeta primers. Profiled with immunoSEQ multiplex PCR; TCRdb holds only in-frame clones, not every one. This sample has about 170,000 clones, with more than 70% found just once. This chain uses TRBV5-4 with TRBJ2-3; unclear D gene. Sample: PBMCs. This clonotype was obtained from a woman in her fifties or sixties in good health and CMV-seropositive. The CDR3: CASSQEWSSTDTQYF. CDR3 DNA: TGTGCCAGCAGCCAAGAGTGGAGTAGCACAGATACGCAGTATTTT. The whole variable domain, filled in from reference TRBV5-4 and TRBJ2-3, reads ETGVTQSPTHLIKTRGQQVTLRCSSQSGHNTVSWYQQALGQGPQFIFQYYREEENGRGNFPPRFSGLQFPNYSSELNVNALELDDSALYLCASSQEWSSTDTQYFGPGTRLTVL.